The 14 T cell receptor beta chains below were found in one sample sequenced in a study of T cell responses to AZD1222 COVID-19 vaccine (dated by TCRdb to 2020 to 2022). The sample's time point label is to be understood as: baseline before first vaccination. Preparation of the library involved the immunoSEQ multiplex PCR assay. The table was pulled from immuneACCESS by TCRdb, which kept in-frame rearrangements only. Such tables lose some clones; where checked, under half of the loss comes from unresolved V genes, and the rest has no known cause. The sample table contains about 120,000 clones; only one count was recorded for over 85% of them. Under 9% of the sample comes from the top ten. Material: peripheral blood, obtained on day 0 of AZD1222 vaccination. These TCRs come from an adult in good health.

DNA of the CDR3: TGTGCCAGCAGCTTAGCTGGGGGGATGGGTGAAAAACTGTTTTTT. Amino acid sequence: CASSLAGGMGEKLFF. V usage is TRBV5-4 and J usage is TRBJ1-4; maybe TRBD1 (5 bases). The CDR3 runs 15 residues. Germline CDR1 is SGHNT and CDR2 is YYREEE (reference sequence). The V end was cut by 2 bases, the J end by 7 bases, with 15 bases between.

This clone was picked up a small number of times. V and J are TRBV13 and TRBJ2-7; D unresolved. CDR3 length equals 15 residues. Germline values: CDR1 PRHDT, CDR2 FYEKMQ (reference sequence). The V end was cut by 0 bases, the J end by 2 bases, with 11 bases between. CDR3 bases: TGTGCCAGCAGCTTAGGGAGAAGGGTCCCCTACGAGCAGTACTTC. This gives the protein CASSLGRRVPYEQYF.

The chain employs TRBV6-1 and TRBJ1-3; tentatively, D is TRBD1 (6 bases). Germline assignment: CDR1 MNHNS and CDR2 SASEGT. The CDR3 has 16 residues. V shed 4 bases and J shed 0 bases, with 13 bases lying between them. CDR3 coding DNA: TGTGCCAGCAGTGCAGAGGGGGGGGGCTCTGGAAACACCATATATTTT. It codes for CASSAEGGGSGNTIYF.

V is TRBV6-6 and J is TRBJ2-1; 16 bases match TRBD2. The CDR3 extends over 16 amino acids. Per the germline V gene, CDR1 is MNHNY and CDR2 is SVGAGI (reference sequence). The V and J ends lost 2 bases and 6 bases, in that order; junction bases with no gene match: 1. CDR3 sequence (DNA): TGTGCCAGCAGTTACGGGACTAGCGGGGGGGCCAATGAGCAGTTCTTC. Translated: CASSYGTSGGANEQFF.

The chain joins TRBV6-5 to TRBJ2-7; D gene uncertain. Per germline, CDR1 MNHEY and CDR2 SVGAGI. V shed 0 bases and J shed 6 bases, with 3 bases lying between them. This CDR3 is built from 11 residues. CDR3 bases: TGTGCCAGCAGTTACTCGCCCGAGCAGTACTTC. It yields the protein CASSYSPEQYF.

This clone is termed medium-sized. V and J are TRBV6-5 and TRBJ1-2; TRBD1 agrees at 9 bases. CDR1 is MNHEY and CDR2 is SVGAGI in the germline V gene. The ends lost 4 bases at V and 8 bases at J; junction bases unmatched: 11. CDR3 length equals 15 residues. In DNA, the CDR3 is TGTGCCAGCAGTTCCAACCCACAGGGGGCGAACGGCTACACCTTC. It translates to CASSSNPQGANGYTF.

The chain carries TRBV19 and TRBJ1-5, with D unresolved. V gave up 1 base and J gave up 4 bases, with 11 bases separating them. This CDR3 is 15 amino acids long. CDR1 is LNHDA and CDR2 is SQIVND in the germline V gene (reference sequence). CDR3 amino acids: CASSIGGAGNQPQHF. The DNA for the CDR3 is TGTGCCAGTAGTATAGGGGGTGCAGGTAATCAGCCCCAGCATTTT. Full variable domain (remainder filled in from reference TRBV19 and TRBJ1-5): DGGITQSPKYLFRKEGQNVTLSCEQNLNHDAMYWYRQDPGQGLRLIYYSQIVNDFQKGDIAEGYSVSREKKESFPLTVTSAQKNPTAFYLCASSIGGAGNQPQHFGDGTRLSIL.

V gene TRBV11-2 combines with J gene TRBJ1-2, with 8 bases identical to TRBD1. CDR1 is SGHAT and CDR2 is FQNNGV in the germline V gene. J was trimmed by 3 bases and V by 5 bases; bases with no gene match: 8. This CDR3 contains 15 residues. Here the CDR3 reads CASSPRTGSYYGYTF. CDR3 bases: TGTGCCAGCAGCCCGCGGACAGGGAGTTACTATGGCTACACCTTC.

This clone was counted a single time. V usage is TRBV18 and J usage is TRBJ2-1, with a weak D call TRBD2 (5 bases). The germline V and J ends were trimmed by 6 bases and 3 bases, with 15 bases remaining between them. Looked up from germline, CDR1 is KGHSH and CDR2 is LQKENI. The CDR3 runs 15 residues. The CDR3 loop is CASSKAEGVYNEQFF. CDR3 DNA: TGTGCCAGCTCTAAAGCGGAAGGCGTCTACAATGAGCAGTTCTTC.

The rearrangement joins TRBV19 to TRBJ1-5, with D uncertain. Deletions cut 1 base from V and 6 bases from J, with 10 bases between. Germline CDR1 is LNHDA and CDR2 is SQIVND (reference sequence). The CDR3 has 14 residues. The CDR3 region is CASSIGGLIQPQHF. The CDR3 nucleotides read TGTGCCAGTAGTATAGGAGGGTTAATTCAGCCCCAGCATTTT.

V usage is TRBV19 and J usage is TRBJ2-1; 13 positions agree with TRBD2. The J segment lost 5 bases and the V segment lost 3 bases, leaving 1 base of the junction unmatched. CDR3 length: 15 amino acids. The germline V gene encodes CDR1 LNHDA and CDR2 SQIVND (reference sequence). CDR3 residues: CASSMGLAGNNEQFF. The CDR3 bases are TGTGCCAGTAGTATGGGACTAGCGGGGAACAATGAGCAGTTCTTC.

The chain is built from TRBV5-5 and TRBJ1-4; D call uncertain. Trimming took 1 base from V and 7 from J, leaving 8 bases between them. CDR3 length: 13 amino acids. CDR1 and CDR2 (germline): SGHKS, YYEKEE (reference sequence). The CDR3 nucleotides are TGTGCCAGCAGCTTGATGGTGGGTGAAAAACTGTTTTTT. It translates to CASSLMVGEKLFF. The whole variable domain, filled in from reference TRBV5-5 and TRBJ1-4, reads DAGVTQSPTHLIKTRGQQVTLRCSPISGHKSVSWYQQVLGQGPQFIFQYYEKEERGRGNFPDRFSARQFPNYSSELNVNALLLGDSALYLCASSLMVGEKLFFGSGTQLSVL.

The V call is TRBV11-2, the J call TRBJ2-1; TRBD2 matches at 14 bases. Germline assignment: CDR1 SGHAT and CDR2 FQNNGV. The CDR3 runs to 18 residues. With V trimmed by 2 bases and J by 0 bases, 3 bases remained unmatched. The CDR3 bases are TGTGCCAGCAGCTTACGACTAGCGGGAGGGGTCTCCTACAATGAGCAGTTCTTC. Translating it yields CASSLRLAGGVSYNEQFF.

The chain recombines TRBV29-1 with TRBJ1-4, with 10 bases fitting TRBD1. Germline-derived CDR1 and CDR2 are SQVTM and ANQGSEA. The ends lost 6 bases at V and 6 bases at J; junction bases unmatched: 1. The CDR3 is 12 amino acids. CDR3 bases: TGCAGCGTCGGGACAGGGGATGAAAAACTGTTTTTT. It encodes CSVGTGDEKLFF.